This is a list of T cell receptor beta chains from one sample in a study of cytomegalovirus exposure and HLA in healthy donors. TCRdb's table, derived via immunoSEQ multiplex PCR, lists solely in-frame clones and lacks some. This sample carries about 62,000 clones, 60% to 80% of them seen once, and the ten largest clones take about 8%. Sequenced material: PBMCs. The source of these receptors is a man aged 55-75 years in good health and CMV-seropositive. Each CDR3 is given with its conserved first and last residue. D genes are given only for firm matches. Clone size, where shown, is once, few, many, or a class for clones that have expanded.

V,size,J,D,DNA,CDR3
TRBV5-4,NA,TRBJ1-1,TRBD1,TGTGCCAGCAGCGGGTGGGGACAGGGGGGCCAGCCACTTGAAGCTTTCTTT,CASSGWGQGGQPLEAFF
TRBV6-4,once,TRBJ1-2,TRBD1,TGTGCCAGCAGTCCCTTGGCCGGGACAGGGGGCGACGGCTACACCTTC,CASSPLAGTGGDGYTF
TRBV7-2,NA,TRBJ2-5,TRBD2,TGTGCCAGCAGTCCCTGGGGGGGAACCCAAGAGACCCAGTACTTC,CASSPWGGTQETQYF
TRBV5-4,NA,TRBJ2-7,NA,TGTGCCAGCAGCCCTGGAGCTAGCACGGGCGAGCAGTACTTC,CASSPGASTGEQYF
TRBV19,NA,TRBJ1-1,NA,TGTGCCAGTAGTTTCTACACTGAAGCTTTCTTT,CASSFYTEAFF
TRBV29-1,NA,TRBJ2-7,TRBD1,TGCAGCGTTATAGGACAGGGGGGGGCCTACGAGCAGTACTTC,CSVIGQGGAYEQYF
TRBV19,few,TRBJ2-1,NA,TGTGCCAGTAGCGGGGACTCCTACAATGAGCAGTTCTTC,CASSGDSYNEQFF
TRBV11-3,NA,TRBJ1-2,NA,TGTGCCAGCAGCACCAGAGGATCCGGAGGCAGTGGCTACACCTTC,CASSTRGSGGSGYTF
TRBV6-1,NA,TRBJ2-7,NA,TGTGCCAGCACACTTACCAGGGTGATCTTCTACGAGCAGTACTTC,CASTLTRVIFYEQYF
TRBV19,once,TRBJ2-7,NA,TGTGCCAGCGCCAGGCAGGGGTTTATCCACGAGCAGTACTTC,CASARQGFIHEQYF
TRBV10-2,NA,TRBJ1-1,TRBD1,TGCGCCAGCAGTGAGTTGACAGGGGGCATTGCTGAAGCTTTCTTT,CASSELTGGIAEAFF
TRBV7-8,NA,TRBJ2-7,NA,TGTGCCAGCAGCTTCACTGACCAGGACTACGAGCAGTACTTC,CASSFTDQDYEQYF
TRBV5-1,few,TRBJ2-1,TRBD2,TGCGCCAGCAGCATAGGCACTAGCGGACTTAACAATGAGCAGTTCTTC,CASSIGTSGLNNEQFF
TRBV29-1,NA,TRBJ2-3,TRBD2,TGCAGCCTGACTAGCGGATCCACAGATACGCAGTATTTT,CSLTSGSTDTQYF
TRBV11-3,NA,TRBJ1-1,TRBD1,TGTGCCAGCAGCTCAATCTACAGGGGGACGGACACTGAAGCTTTCTTT,CASSSIYRGTDTEAFF
TRBV6-1,NA,TRBJ2-5,NA,TGTGCCAGCAGCGCTGTCGGGGAGACCCAGTACTTC,CASSAVGETQYF
TRBV7-8,few,TRBJ2-1,TRBD2,TGTGCCAGCAGCTTAGGGGGGACTAGCGGAGGGAGTAAGAATGAGCAGTTCTTC,CASSLGGTSGGSKNEQFF
TRBV10-1,NA,TRBJ2-1,NA,TGCGCCAGCAGTGAGTCAGTTTCGGCCTCCGGGGATGAGCAGTTCTTC,CASSESVSASGDEQFF
TRBV7-9,few,TRBJ2-1,TRBD2,TGTGCCAGCACCAGACTAGCGGGCCTTTACAATGAGCAGTTCTTC,CASTRLAGLYNEQFF
TRBV13,NA,TRBJ2-1,TRBD2,TGTGCCAGCAGCTTAGGAGGGGGACTAGCGGGACGGGAGCAGTTCTTC,CASSLGGGLAGREQFF
TRBV19,NA,TRBJ2-7,NA,TGTGCCAGTTCAATTGGGCAAACGAGCTCCTACGAGCAGTACTTC,CASSIGQTSSYEQYF
TRBV6-6,NA,TRBJ2-7,TRBD1,TGTGCCAGCAACCCGACAGGGCCAACCTACGAGCAGTACTTC,CASNPTGPTYEQYF
TRBV7-8,NA,TRBJ1-4,NA,TGTGCCAGCAAACCGCAGGGATCGAAGGAAAAACTGTTTTTT,CASKPQGSKEKLFF
TRBV7-6,few,TRBJ2-1,NA,TGTGCCAGCAGCTTTAGCGAGGCCTACAATGAGCAGTTCTTC,CASSFSEAYNEQFF
TRBV6-5,NA,TRBJ2-3,TRBD1,TGTGCCAGCAATGGACAGGGGACGGATACGCAGTATTTT,CASNGQGTDTQYF
TRBV6-1,NA,TRBJ1-2,NA,TGTGCCACCACAGCACAGGGACCCATATATGGCTACACCTTC,CATTAQGPIYGYTF
TRBV2,NA,TRBJ2-7,TRBD1,TGTGCCAGCAGTGAAAACCAGGGGGCCTACGAGCAGTACTTC,CASSENQGAYEQYF
TRBV2,NA,TRBJ1-5,NA,TGTGCCAGCAGTGATTTCAGGGATCCCAATCAGCCCCAGCATTTT,CASSDFRDPNQPQHF
TRBV4-1,NA,TRBJ2-7,TRBD2,TGCGCCAGCAGCCAAGATTACCTAGCGGGAGTCTTATACGAGCAGTACTTC,CASSQDYLAGVLYEQYF
TRBV25-1,NA,TRBJ2-3,NA,TGTGCCAGCAGTGAATGGGCAAGGGAGAGCACAGATACGCAGTATTTT,CASSEWARESTDTQYF
TRBV28,NA,TRBJ2-3,NA,TGTGCCAGCAGCTTACCCCGGGACACATTCACAGATACGCAGTATTTT,CASSLPRDTFTDTQYF
TRBV28,once,TRBJ2-5,TRBD1,TGTGCCAGCGCCACAGGGGGTCAAGAGACCCAGTACTTC,CASATGGQETQYF
TRBV6-5,few,TRBJ2-7,NA,TGTGCCAGCAGTGCACCCCACACGCACGAGCAGTACTTC,CASSAPHTHEQYF
TRBV5-1,NA,TRBJ2-3,TRBD2,TGCGCCAGTCTGAGCGGGACTAGCACAGATACGCAGTATTTT,CASLSGTSTDTQYF
TRBV7-2,NA,TRBJ2-1,NA,TGTGCCAGCAGCCCGACCGGGGGGCCCTACAATGAGCAGTTCTTC,CASSPTGGPYNEQFF
TRBV6-1,NA,TRBJ2-1,NA,TGTGCCAGCACCCAGATATCCAATGAGCAGTTCTTC,CASTQISNEQFF
TRBV5-1,once,TRBJ2-3,TRBD1,TGCGCCAGCAGCTTGGAAGGGGGCGAGGATACGCAGTATTTT,CASSLEGGEDTQYF
TRBV9,once,TRBJ2-3,TRBD2,TGTGCCAGCAGCGTAGGGGCGGGAGGGGCTCCGGATACGCAGTATTTT,CASSVGAGGAPDTQYF
TRBV6-5,NA,TRBJ2-5,TRBD1,TGTGCCAGCAGGAGGATGACAGGGGCGGAGACCCAGTACTTC,CASRRMTGAETQYF
TRBV4-1,NA,TRBJ2-3,TRBD2,TGCGCCAGCAGTCGACTAGCGGAGACCACAGATACGCAGTATTTT,CASSRLAETTDTQYF
TRBV27,NA,TRBJ2-7,TRBD1,TGTGCCAGCAGTTCGCCGATCCGGGACAGCTCCTACGAGCAGTACTTC,CASSSPIRDSSYEQYF
TRBV2,few,TRBJ2-1,NA,TGTGCCAGCAGGAGTAAGGACAGTACCGATGAGCAGTTCTTC,CASRSKDSTDEQFF
TRBV18,NA,TRBJ1-6,NA,TGTGCCAGCTCACCCCAGACATTTAATTCACCCCTCCACTTT,CASSPQTFNSPLHF
TRBV5-4,NA,TRBJ1-2,NA,TGTGCCAGCAGCCGCAATACAGGGCACTATGGCTACACCTTC,CASSRNTGHYGYTF
TRBV5-6,NA,TRBJ2-4,NA,TGTGCCAGCAGCTTGGAGTGGACAGTGGGCAAAAACATTCAGTACTTC,CASSLEWTVGKNIQYF
TRBV5-1,NA,TRBJ2-1,TRBD2,TGCGCCAGCAGCCTCGGACTAGCGGGAGGTTCCTACAATGAGCAGTTCTTC,CASSLGLAGGSYNEQFF
TRBV27,few,TRBJ2-1,NA,TGTGCCAGCAGTTTGAAGGGGAATGGTCACAGTGCCAATGAGCAGTTCTTC,CASSLKGNGHSANEQFF
TRBV6-5,NA,TRBJ2-7,TRBD1,TGTGCCAGCAGTTCGGGACAGAGAAACTACGAGCAGTACTTC,CASSSGQRNYEQYF
TRBV5-4,NA,TRBJ2-2,NA,TGTGCCAGCAGCCCACTTAAGAGGGCGAACACCGGGGAGCTGTTTTTT,CASSPLKRANTGELFF
TRBV27,few,TRBJ2-7,NA,TGTGCCAGCAGGCGAGAGATTACAGGGTCCTACGAGCAGTACTTC,CASRREITGSYEQYF
TRBV27,NA,TRBJ2-7,TRBD1,TGTGCCAGCAGAGACACAGGGGTCTCCGAGCAGTACTTC,CASRDTGVSEQYF
TRBV7-9,NA,TRBJ2-1,NA,TGTGCCAGCAGCTTATTACAGGGCAACAATGAGCAGTTCTTC,CASSLLQGNNEQFF
TRBV5-4,NA,TRBJ2-2,NA,TGTGCCAGCAGCTTACTAGCCCCCGGAGGCACCGGGGAGCTGTTTTTT,CASSLLAPGGTGELFF
TRBV2,NA,TRBJ2-2,TRBD1,TGTGCCAGCAGTTCCGGACAGGGCGACGACACCGGGGAGCTGTTTTTT,CASSSGQGDDTGELFF
TRBV7-2,few,TRBJ2-5,TRBD2,TGTGCCAGCAGCCCCCGGAGCGGGGGGTCCATAACCCAAGAGACCCAGTACTTC,CASSPRSGGSITQETQYF
TRBV5-4,NA,TRBJ2-7,TRBD2,TGTGCCAGCAGCTTGGAGCGGGGGGGGTGGAACGAGCAGTACTTC,CASSLERGGWNEQYF
TRBV7-2,few,TRBJ2-2,NA,TGTGCCGCCAGGTTTAGGGGGACCGGGGAGCTGTTTTTT,CAARFRGTGELFF